What follows are 11 T cell receptor beta chains derived from one specimen sequenced in a study of blood T cell repertoires in COVID-19. TCRdb keeps only in-frame clones here, not all; method: immunoSEQ multiplex PCR. The data show about 360,000 clones, with around 88% seen just once and 7.1% held by the top ten. Sequenced sample: peripheral blood. The receptors originated from a woman aged 60-70 years with COVID-19, enrolled during active disease.

V and J are TRBV5-4 and TRBJ2-3, with 7 bases matching TRBD2. V dropped 3 bases and J dropped 4; count of bases not matched to a gene: 11. Germline CDR1 and CDR2: SGHNT and YYREEE (reference sequence). CDR3 length equals 16 residues. CDR3 in DNA: TGTGCCAGCAGCTACGGACTAGGCCCGACATCAGATACGCAGTATTTT. Translated, it gives CASSYGLGPTSDTQYF.

This clone has more than one count but fewer than ten. CDR3 nucleotide sequence: TGTGCCATCAGTGATTATTCCGGGACAGGTGATCAGCCCCAGCATTTT. Translation: CAISDYSGTGDQPQHF. The chain links TRBV10-3 to TRBJ1-5; 8 bases map to TRBD1. V was clipped by 3 bases and J by 5 bases; unmatched bases: 9. This CDR3 region has 16 residues. The germline V gene has CDR1 ENHRY and CDR2 SYGVKD.

The chain has TRBV5-1 and TRBJ2-1; 10 bases match TRBD2. This CDR3 has 16 residues. From germline, CDR1 is SGHRS and CDR2 YFSETQ. V dropped 4 bases and J dropped 4; count of bases not matched to a gene: 8. For the CDR3, the DNA is TGCGCCAGCAGCCCCGAGACTAGCGGGCGATACAATGAGCAGTTCTTC. The encoded protein is CASSPETSGRYNEQFF. The full variable domain, rest sourced from reference TRBV5-1 and TRBJ2-1, is KAGVTQTPRYLIKTRGQQVTLSCSPISGHRSVSWYQQTPGQGLQFLFEYFSETQRNKGNFPGRFSGRQFSNSRSEMNVSTLELGDSALYLCASSPETSGRYNEQFFGPGTRLTVL.

The V call is TRBV18, the J call TRBJ2-2; D gene uncertain. The germline V gene has CDR1 KGHSH and CDR2 LQKENI. Trimming removed 4 bases from V and 7 bases from J, with 7 bases in between. This CDR3 has 12 residues. The CDR3 protein is CASSRQNGELFF. The CDR3 bases are TGTGCCAGCTCACGACAAAACGGGGAGCTGTTTTTT.

This chain links TRBV7-9 with TRBJ1-2; D is undetermined. Trimming shortened V by 5 bases and J by 1 base, and 5 bases separated the two germline ends. This CDR3 spans 12 amino acids. Germline CDR1 reads SEHNR; CDR2 reads FQNEAQ (reference sequence). The CDR3 region has the DNA TGTGCCAGCAGCACCAGTAACTATGGCTACACCTTC. Its translation is CASSTSNYGYTF.

This clone was counted at least ten times. This sequence joins TRBV3-1 (or the pseudogene TRBV3-2) and TRBJ1-6; D unclear. CDR1 is LGHDT, CDR2 YNNKEL, per germline (reference sequence). This CDR3 is 13 amino acids long. Trimming removed 8 bases from V and 8 bases from J, with 13 bases in between. This chain's CDR3 is CASSGDGDSPLHF. The CDR3 coding sequence is TGTGCCAGCTCCGGGGATGGCGATTCACCCCTCCACTTT.

The rearrangement links TRBV4-1 to TRBJ1-1, with D perhaps matching TRBD1 (6 bases). This CDR3 comprises 14 residues. Deletions cut 4 bases from V and 4 bases from J, with 13 bases between. CDR1 and CDR2 from the germline V gene are MGHRA and YSYEKL. The CDR3 bases are TGCGCCAGCAGCCCCACAGGGAGCGGCACTGAAGCTTTCTTT. Translated: CASSPTGSGTEAFF.

This clone was observed once. The V call is TRBV9, the J call TRBJ2-4; 7 bases match TRBD2. Germline lookup yields CDR1 SGDLS and CDR2 YYNGEE. CDR3 length: 13 residues. V lost 3 bases and J lost 5; bases outside the gene matches: 2. CDR3 region: CASSEGRENIQYF. The CDR3 region has the DNA TGTGCCAGCAGCGAGGGGAGGGAAAACATTCAGTACTTC. The whole variable domain, remainder taken from reference TRBV9 and TRBJ2-4, is DSGVTQTPKHLITATGQRVTLRCSPRSGDLSVYWYQQSLDQGLQFLIQYYNGEERAKGNILERFSAQQFPDLHSELNLSSLELGDSALYFCASSEGRENIQYFGAGTRLSVL.

Here the CDR3 DNA reads TGTGCCAGCAGATACTTCGGCGGTGGCTACACCTTC. Translation gives CASRYFGGGYTF. The J gene is TRBJ1-2, the V gene TRBV11-3, with D unresolved. CDR1 and CDR2 from the germline V gene are SGHNT and YENEEA. The CDR3 totals 12 residues. Trimming shortened V by 6 bases and J by 7 bases, and 12 bases separated the two germline ends.

This sequence joins TRBV6-9 and TRBJ2-1; D is possibly TRBD1 (6 bases). This CDR3 contains 16 residues. Trimming cost V 6 bases and J 5 bases, with 20 bases left between them. Germline lookup yields CDR1 MNHGY and CDR2 SVAAGI. CDR3 in DNA: TGTGCCAGCAGCCAGTCGCCCGGGACACTAAACAATGAGCAGTTCTTC. Translating gives CASSQSPGTLNNEQFF.

The genes are TRBV18 and TRBJ2-1; D gene ambiguous. The germline V gene has CDR1 KGHSH and CDR2 LQKENI. The CDR3 loop spans 17 amino acids. Trimming removed 2 bases at V and 0 bases at J, with 14 bases between. The CDR3 protein is CASSPSSIRYSYNEQFF. In DNA form, the CDR3 reads TGTGCCAGCTCACCAAGTTCGATTCGCTACTCCTACAATGAGCAGTTCTTC.